These T cell receptor beta chains were read from a single sample in a study of OX40 agonist ivuxolimab in advanced cancers. Profiling relied on immunoSEQ multiplex PCR, and the TCRdb table lists in-frame clones only, not all of them. Among about 100,000 clones listed, around 93% were seen once. The sequencing here drew on CD4+ or CD8+ T cells sorted from blood, taken in a trial of the OX40 agonist ivuxolimab. All receptors derive from an adult with an advanced solid tumor such as melanoma, head and neck, liver or kidney cancer. The conserved cysteine and the conserved F or W are not part of the CDR3 here. Some rows have no size entry. The others give once, few or many, or a class for an expanded clone.

NA	TRBJ1-4	TRBV7-9	ASSPPGTNEKLF
NA	NA	TRBV28	ASSPDPRQIFEQY
NA	TRBJ2-3	TRBV2	ASKVEDTQY
NA	TRBJ1-1	TRBV5-1	ASSLAGQNTEAF
NA	TRBJ2-3	TRBV25-1	ASSEGELAGGFTDTQY
NA	TRBJ2-7	TRBV6-1	ASSVIWAGLAYEQY
NA	TRBJ2-7	TRBV29-1	SGADASYEQY
NA	TRBJ2-3	TRBV30	AWTRGLGPSDTQY
NA	TRBJ2-1	TRBV2	ASSETGMSYNEQF
NA	TRBJ2-7	TRBV5-1	ASSLGQVNEQY
NA	TRBJ2-7	TRBV25-1	ASSYGGDSYEQY
NA	TRBJ2-2	TRBV25-1	ASSGTGGTGELF
NA	TRBJ2-1	TRBV18	ASSPLAVSSYNEQF
once	TRBJ1-1	TRBV28	ASRPPTGGTEAF
NA	TRBJ2-5	TRBV27	ASSSWQGRQETQY